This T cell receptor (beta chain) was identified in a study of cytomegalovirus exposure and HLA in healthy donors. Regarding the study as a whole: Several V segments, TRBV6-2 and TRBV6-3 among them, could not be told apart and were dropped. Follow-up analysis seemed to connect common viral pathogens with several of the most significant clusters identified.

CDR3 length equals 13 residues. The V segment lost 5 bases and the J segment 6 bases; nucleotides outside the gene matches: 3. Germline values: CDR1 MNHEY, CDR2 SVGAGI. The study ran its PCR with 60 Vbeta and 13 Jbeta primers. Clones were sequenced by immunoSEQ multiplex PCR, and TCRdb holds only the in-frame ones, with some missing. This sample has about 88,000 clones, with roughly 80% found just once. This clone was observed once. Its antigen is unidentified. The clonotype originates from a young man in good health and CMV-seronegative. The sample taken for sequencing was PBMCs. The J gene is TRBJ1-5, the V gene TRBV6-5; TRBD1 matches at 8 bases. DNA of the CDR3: TGTGCCAGCAGTACAGGGGGAGGTCAGCCCCAGCATTTT. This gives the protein CASSTGGGQPQHF.